The rows below give T cell receptor beta chains drawn from one sample of a study of shared clonotypes between healthy human individuals. Assay: immunoSEQ multiplex PCR; the TCRdb copy retains only in-frame clones and omits some. The sample shows under 2,000,000 clones, around 96% of them seen only once. Input material: naive CD8+ T cells sorted from blood. The receptors derive from a man aged 18 to 29 in good health. CDR3s include the opening cysteine and the closing phenylalanine or tryptophan. D genes are given only for firm matches. Size is stated for part of the rows, as once, few or many counts, or as a class when the clone is expanded.

TRBJ2-3	.	.	TRBV18	CASSPYLSTDTQYF	TGTGCCAGCTCACCATACCTAAGCACAGATACGCAGTATTTT
TRBJ1-1	few	.	TRBV5-8	CASSLGVNTEAFF	TGTGCCAGCAGCTTGGGGGTGAACACTGAAGCTTTCTTT
TRBJ2-1	.	TRBD2	TRBV19	CASSSGLAGVGQFF	TGTGCCAGTAGTTCGGGACTAGCGGGTGTCGGGCAGTTCTTC
TRBJ2-5	few	.	TRBV4-3	CASSQDPEETQYF	TGCGCCAGCAGCCAAGATCCTGAAGAGACCCAGTACTTC
TRBJ1-1	.	TRBD1	TRBV30	CAWSVQGTEAFF	TGTGCCTGGAGTGTACAGGGGACTGAAGCTTTCTTT
TRBJ1-3	.	.	TRBV15	CATSGEFFSGNTIYF	TGTGCCACCAGCGGGGAGTTCTTTAGTGGAAACACCATATATTTT
TRBJ1-2	.	.	TRBV4-3	CASSQDAAGPLYYGYTF	TGCGCCAGCAGCCAAGATGCGGCAGGGCCCCTCTACTATGGCTACACCTTC
TRBJ2-1	once	TRBD2	TRBV27	CASTISGGADEQFF	TGTGCCAGCACCATTAGCGGGGGGGCTGATGAGCAGTTCTTC
TRBJ2-2	.	.	TRBV5-4	CASSQQGAGELFF	TGTGCCAGCAGTCAACAGGGCGCCGGGGAGCTGTTTTTT
TRBJ1-2	.	.	TRBV23-1	CASSQNSQPTYGYTF	TGCGCCAGCAGTCAAAACTCCCAGCCTACCTATGGCTACACCTTC
TRBJ2-7	.	TRBD2	TRBV29-1	CSVGSSGSEQYF	TGCAGCGTTGGGAGTAGCGGGTCCGAGCAGTACTTC
TRBJ2-3	.	TRBD2	TRBV7-2	CASSHRTSGPTDTQYF	TGTGCCAGCAGCCACCGGACTAGCGGGCCCACAGATACGCAGTATTTT
TRBJ1-1	.	TRBD1	TRBV28	CASSLMAGGHTEAFF	TGTGCCAGCAGTTTAATGGCAGGGGGGCACACTGAAGCTTTCTTT
TRBJ2-7	.	TRBD1	TRBV5-6	CASSQGQGAYEQYF	TGTGCCAGCAGCCAAGGACAGGGGGCATACGAGCAGTACTTC
TRBJ2-3	.	.	TRBV10-1	CASSESSGADTQYF	TGCGCCAGCAGTGAGAGCTCAGGGGCAGATACGCAGTATTTT
TRBJ1-4	.	.	TRBV30	CAWYGGNEKLFF	TGTGCCTGGTATGGAGGGAATGAAAAACTGTTTTTT
TRBJ2-7	.	TRBD2	TRBV18	CASSPRLAGGPNDVYEQYF	TGTGCCAGCTCACCCCGGCTAGCGGGAGGGCCCAACGATGTTTACGAGCAGTACTTC
TRBJ2-7	.	.	TRBV27	CASSFIVGSDEQYF	TGTGCCAGCAGTTTTATCGTGGGGAGCGACGAGCAGTACTTC
TRBJ2-7	.	.	TRBV11-2	CASSLVEGECEQYF	TGTGCCAGCAGCTTAGTAGAAGGGGAATGCGAGCAGTACTTC
TRBJ1-1	.	TRBD1	TRBV4-3	CASSQDTGVNTEAFF	TGCGCCAGCAGCCAAGACACAGGGGTGAACACTGAAGCTTTCTTT
TRBJ2-7	.	TRBD2	TRBV6-5	CASSVAGEAYEQYF	TGTGCCAGCAGTGTAGCGGGAGAGGCGTACGAGCAGTACTTC
TRBJ2-7	.	TRBD2	TRBV5-5	CASSLTREGYEQYF	TGTGCCAGCAGCTTGACCAGGGAGGGCTACGAGCAGTACTTC
TRBJ2-7	.	TRBD2	TRBV11-2	CASSRGTSGSYEQYF	TGTGCCAGCAGCCGCGGGACTAGCGGGTCCTACGAGCAGTACTTC
TRBJ2-7	.	.	TRBV5-8	CASSPRDGQPSYEQYF	TGTGCCAGCAGCCCTAGAGACGGACAACCTTCCTACGAGCAGTACTTC
TRBJ2-7	.	TRBD1	TRBV2	CASSEPEDRDSYEQYF	TGTGCCAGCAGTGAACCGGAGGACAGGGACTCCTACGAGCAGTACTTC
TRBJ2-5	.	.	TRBV10-2	CASSESSSIYSGTQYF	TGCGCCAGCAGTGAGTCTTCTTCTATCTATTCTGGGACCCAGTACTTC
TRBJ1-1	.	.	TRBV10-2	CASSEIPTLEAFF	TGCGCCAGCAGTGAAATTCCGACACTTGAAGCTTTCTTT
TRBJ2-1	.	TRBD2	TRBV10-3	CAISGTSGGSEQFF	TGTGCCATCAGTGGGACTAGCGGGGGGAGTGAGCAGTTCTTC
TRBJ2-3	.	.	TRBV7-9	CASSLKLGASYSTDTQYF	TGTGCCAGCAGCTTAAAACTCGGCGCATCCTATAGCACAGATACGCAGTATTTT
TRBJ2-2	.	.	TRBV4-1	CASSTVSGELFF	TGCGCCAGCAGTACGGTTTCCGGGGAGCTGTTTTTT
TRBJ2-3	.	.	TRBV13	CASSLDPRTCTDTQYF	TGTGCCAGCAGCTTAGACCCCCGTACGTGCACAGATACGCAGTATTTT
TRBJ2-7	once	.	TRBV9	CASSVGGPSYEQYF	TGTGCCAGCAGCGTCGGGGGGCCTTCCTACGAGCAGTACTTC
TRBJ2-1	.	TRBD2	TRBV10-1	CASSASGTDNEQFF	TGCGCCAGCAGTGCTAGCGGTACTGACAATGAGCAGTTCTTC
TRBJ2-3	once	TRBD2	TRBV9	CASSVETGGDTQYF	TGTGCCAGCAGCGTGGAGACGGGGGGAGATACGCAGTATTTT
TRBJ2-7	.	.	TRBV28	CASNPAPDSNYEQYF	TGTGCCAGCAACCCAGCACCGGACAGCAACTACGAGCAGTACTTC
TRBJ2-1	.	.	TRBV4-3	CASSQWGGPYNEQFF	TGCGCCAGCAGCCAGTGGGGGGGGCCCTACAATGAGCAGTTCTTC
TRBJ1-3	once	.	TRBV7-9	CASSSLPVGNTIYF	TGTGCCAGCAGCTCGCTGCCAGTCGGAAACACCATATATTTT
TRBJ2-5	.	.	TRBV4-3	CASSQDQGRLETQYF	TGCGCCAGCAGCCAAGATCAGGGTAGACTGGAGACCCAGTACTTC
TRBJ2-7	.	.	TRBV6-1	CASSEFSGGGREQYF	TGTGCCAGCAGTGAATTCTCAGGAGGAGGACGCGAGCAGTACTTC
TRBJ2-7	.	.	TRBV30	CAWTIGYEQYF	TGTGCCTGGACAATTGGCTACGAGCAGTACTTC
TRBJ2-7	.	.	TRBV7-9	CASNHDLLGYEQYF	TGTGCCAGCAACCATGACTTATTGGGCTACGAGCAGTACTTC